The clone carrying this T cell receptor (beta chain) was observed many times. CDR3-region Arm-PCR and iRepertoire HTBI primers produced the TCR beta libraries. TCRdb ran MiXCR on the multiplex PCR reads and lists one entry per CDR3 protein. The profile shows around 330,000 distinct CDR3 sequences, approximately 20% of them singletons. This sample is part of a study of regulatory T cells in long-lasting Graves disease. Time point specified: newly diagnosed GD, antithyroid drugs for less than 3 months. PBMC-derived RNA was used for the TCR library. The CDR3 loop spans 14 amino acids. Trimming cost V 3 bases and J 1 base, with 9 bases left between them. CDR1 and CDR2 (germline): KGHSH, LQKENI.

The sequenced sample was peripheral blood mononuclear cells (PBMCs), obtained at new diagnosis, from a patient treated with antithyroid drugs. The chain uses TRBV18 and TRBJ2-5; a weak D match, TRBD2 (6 bases). The sequence was collected from a female donor with Graves disease. In nucleotides, the CDR3 is TGTGCCAGCTCACCGCTCGGGGGCCAAGAGACCCAGTACTTC. Translated: CASSPLGGQETQYF.